This TCR beta chain was identified during a study of T-cell memory formation after mild COVID-19. General observations from the study: Pre-infection memory carried some responding clones, suggesting that cross-reactive memory joined. Among contracting clones, CD4+ were mainly CM/EM and CD8+ enriched in EMRA.

This CDR3 region has 14 residues. Trimming stripped 4 bases from V and 0 bases from J, with 9 bases between. The germline CDR1 and CDR2 sequences are SEHNR and FQNEAQ (reference sequence). A note on this clonotype: Its antigen is unidentified.

Constant-segment-primed 5'RACE gave TCR alpha and TCR beta cDNA libraries with sample barcodes and UMIs. TCRdb re-analysed the 5' RACE reads in MiXCR, keeping a single row per CDR3 protein. The sample shows roughly 350,000 distinct CDR3 sequences, about an eighth of them seen only once. V and J are TRBV7-9 and TRBJ1-2; possible D gene TRBD1, 6 bases. This receptor was identified in a man aged 18 to 29 who had mild COVID-19 (a few samples of this study predate the infection). Cell type and time point are not known. The source material was PBMCs or a T cell subset sorted from them (not recorded which). CDR3 residues: CASSSHRANYGYTF. CDR3 sequence (DNA): TGTGCCAGCAGCTCCCACAGGGCTAACTATGGCTACACCTTC.